This T cell receptor (beta chain) was identified in a study of T cell changes during pregnancy in multiple sclerosis. V was trimmed by 1 base and J by 5 bases, leaving 14 bases between them. CDR3 size: 15 residues. Looked up from germline, CDR1 is SGHVS and CDR2 is FQNEAQ. The method was immunoSEQ multiplex PCR; TCRdb's version includes in-frame clones alone and lacks a portion of them. The data show some 100,000 clones, more than 80% seen once. This rearrangement joins TRBV7-8 to TRBJ1-1; D is perhaps TRBD1 (5 bases). The sequences come from peripheral blood, collected in the second trimester of pregnancy. The receptor's source is a female donor with multiple sclerosis, enrolled in a pregnancy study. CDR3 protein: CASSLGGRGGTEAFF. CDR3 in DNA: TGTGCCAGCAGCTTAGGGGGCCGGGGGGGGACTGAAGCTTTCTTT.